Listed here are 30 T cell receptor beta chains from one sample, sequenced in a study of shared clonotypes between healthy human individuals. The assay was immunoSEQ multiplex PCR, and TCRdb's table has in-frame clones only and misses some. The repertoire includes roughly 1.4 million clones, about 98.5% of them detected once, and 0.36% sits in the top ten. Sequencing was performed on naive CD4+ T cells sorted from blood. Subset meaning: CD45RA+ positively selected. These receptors were obtained from a man between 25 and 39 years old in good health.

The chain has TRBV5-1 and TRBJ1-4; 9 bases agree with TRBD1. The ends lost 7 bases at V and 7 bases at J; junction bases unmatched: 11. The length of the CDR3 is 15 residues. From germline, CDR1 is SGHRS and CDR2 YFSETQ. This chain's CDR3 is CASSVPTGGGEKLFF. DNA of the CDR3: TGCGCCAGCTCCGTACCTACAGGGGGCGGTGAAAAACTGTTTTTT.

The genes are TRBV25-1 and TRBJ1-4, with D perhaps TRBD1 (5 bases). Trimming cost V 1 base and J 10 bases, with 10 bases left between them. Germline V CDR1 and CDR2: MGHDK, SYGVNS. CDR3 length equals 13 residues. The CDR3, as DNA: TGTGCCAGCAGTGAATCGGGGCGTTCAAAACTGTTTTTT. Its protein is CASSESGRSKLFF.

The rearrangement links TRBV9 to TRBJ2-1; 11 bases are a match to TRBD2. V lost 0 bases and J lost 7; bases outside the gene matches: 6. The CDR3 has 16 residues. Germline assignment: CDR1 SGDLS and CDR2 YYNGEE. The CDR3 bases are TGTGCCAGCAGCGTAGCTGGGACTAGCGGCACTAATGAGCAGTTCTTC. Its protein product is CASSVAGTSGTNEQFF.

This chain links TRBV18 with TRBJ1-4; 8 positions agree with TRBD1. This CDR3 comprises 14 residues. Germline V gene lookup returns CDR1 KGHSH and CDR2 LQKENI. V was pared by 8 bases and J by 8 bases, with 10 bases of the junction left unmatched. The CDR3 region is CASGPGTGDEKLFF. The DNA for the CDR3 is TGTGCCAGCGGACCCGGGACAGGCGACGAAAAACTGTTTTTT.

The chain carries TRBV14 and TRBJ2-7; the D gene is possibly TRBD1 (6 bases). The CDR3 runs 15 residues. Looked up from germline, CDR1 is SGHDN and CDR2 is FVKESK. The germline V and J ends were trimmed by 0 bases and 3 bases, with 12 bases remaining between them. In DNA form, the CDR3 reads TGTGCCAGCAGCCAAGATCTTCAGGGGTTCTACGAGCAGTACTTC. Protein sequence: CASSQDLQGFYEQYF. The full variable domain, its missing parts supplied by reference TRBV14 and TRBJ2-7, is EAGVTQFPSHSVIEKGQTVTLRCDPISGHDNLYWYRRVMGKEIKFLLHFVKESKQDESGMPNNRFLAERTGGTYSTLKVQPAELEDSGVYFCASSQDLQGFYEQYFGPGTRLTVT.

The sample holds a few counts of this clone. The chain combines TRBV15 with TRBJ2-3; D gene uncertain. The CDR3 runs to 13 residues. Germline V CDR1 and CDR2: LNHNV, YYDKDF (reference sequence). The V end lost 0 bases, the J end lost 5 bases, and 6 bases lay between the germline ends. Here the CDR3 DNA reads TGTGCCACCAGCAGAGATCTGGGAGATACGCAGTATTTT. Residues: CATSRDLGDTQYF.

The CDR3 DNA sequence: TGTGCCTGGAGCAAGGGAAGCGAGCAGTACTTC. Translating gives CAWSKGSEQYF. This sequence joins TRBV30 and TRBJ2-7; no reliable D call. V was trimmed by 3 bases and J by 6 bases, leaving 9 bases between them. Germline V gene sequence: CDR1 GTSNPN, CDR2 SVGIG (reference sequence). The CDR3 is 11 residues long.

This clone was observed once. The J gene is TRBJ1-5, the V gene TRBV7-3; D not resolved. The CDR3 length is 16 residues. Trimming left V 5 bases short and J 0 bases short, with 14 bases between. Germline CDR1 is SGHTA and CDR2 is FQGTGA. Here the CDR3 reads CASSPIGSYSNQPQHF. The DNA for the CDR3 is TGTGCCAGCAGCCCAATCGGTAGTTATAGCAATCAGCCCCAGCATTTT.

The J gene is TRBJ1-5, the V gene TRBV10-2, with 9 nucleotides matching TRBD1. The J segment lost 0 bases and the V segment lost 6 bases, leaving 3 bases of the junction unmatched. The germline CDR1 and CDR2 sequences are WSHSY and SAAADI. The CDR3 is 15 amino acids. CDR3 residues: CASRGTGISNQPQHF. The CDR3 bases are TGCGCCAGCAGGGGGACAGGGATTAGCAATCAGCCCCAGCATTTT.

Comments on this clone: This specimen includes other DNA sequences encoding the same CDR3. This chain joins TRBV5-4 and TRBJ1-1, with a possible D match to TRBD1 (5 bases). Germline CDR1 and CDR2: SGHNT and YYREEE (reference sequence). The CDR3 totals 14 residues. With 1 base removed from V and 0 bases from J, the gap between germline ends came to 7 bases. CDR3 protein: CASSLRGMNTEAFF. CDR3 coding DNA: TGTGCCAGCAGCTTGCGGGGGATGAACACTGAAGCTTTCTTT. The full variable domain, its missing parts supplied by reference TRBV5-4 and TRBJ1-1, is ETGVTQSPTHLIKTRGQQVTLRCSSQSGHNTVSWYQQALGQGPQFIFQYYREEENGRGNFPPRFSGLQFPNYSSELNVNALELDDSALYLCASSLRGMNTEAFFGQGTRLTVV.

The gene calls are TRBV14 and TRBJ2-7; the D gene is possibly TRBD1 (5 bases). V lost 3 bases to trimming and J lost 2 bases, with 14 bases between them. CDR1 and CDR2 from the germline V gene are SGHDN and FVKESK. CDR3 length equals 15 residues. DNA for the CDR3: TGTGCCAGCAGCCAGGGTCTGACAGACCCCTACGAGCAGTACTTC. Its translation: CASSQGLTDPYEQYF.

The V gene is TRBV14, the J gene TRBJ1-4; the D is unclear. V was pared by 0 bases and J by 6 bases, with 14 bases between. The length of the CDR3 is 16 residues. Looked up from germline, CDR1 is SGHDN and CDR2 is FVKESK. The CDR3 spells CASSQDYGVLDEKLFF. The CDR3 region has the DNA TGTGCCAGCAGCCAAGATTACGGGGTCTTGGATGAAAAACTGTTTTTT.

The chain employs TRBV5-1 and TRBJ2-2; 7 nucleotides line up with TRBD1. CDR3 length: 14 amino acids. Germline loops: CDR1 SGHRS, CDR2 YFSETQ. V lost 3 bases, J lost 3 bases, and 2 bases stayed unmatched. This chain's CDR3 is CASSSQGHTGELFF. The DNA of the CDR3 is TGCGCCAGCAGCTCACAGGGGCACACCGGGGAGCTGTTTTTT. The whole variable domain, filled in from reference TRBV5-1 and TRBJ2-2, reads KAGVTQTPRYLIKTRGQQVTLSCSPISGHRSVSWYQQTPGQGLQFLFEYFSETQRNKGNFPGRFSGRQFSNSRSEMNVSTLELGDSALYLCASSSQGHTGELFFGEGSRLTVL.

V gene TRBV5-1 combines with J gene TRBJ2-1; 8 bases are a match to TRBD2. CDR1 is SGHRS and CDR2 is YFSETQ in the germline V gene. CDR3 length equals 14 residues. The V segment lost 0 bases and the J segment 7 bases; nucleotides outside the gene matches: 3. CDR3 amino acids: CASSLAGGLNEQFF. The DNA for the CDR3 is TGCGCCAGCAGCTTGGCGGGAGGGTTAAATGAGCAGTTCTTC.

The chain is built from TRBV28 and TRBJ1-1, with TRBD1 identical over 9 bases. CDR3 length equals 16 residues. CDR1 is MDHEN, CDR2 SYDVKM, per germline. The V segment lost 6 bases and the J segment 0 bases; nucleotides outside the gene matches: 8. The CDR3 sequence: CASRPPGDRVNTEAFF. CDR3 coding DNA: TGTGCCAGCAGGCCCCCCGGGGACAGGGTGAACACTGAAGCTTTCTTT.

The chain recombines TRBV28 with TRBJ2-2; D possibly corresponds to TRBD2 (6 bases). With 6 bases removed from V and 2 bases from J, the gap between germline ends came to 22 bases. The germline gives CDR1 MDHEN, CDR2 SYDVKM. This CDR3 region has 18 residues. The CDR3 DNA is TGTGCCAGCAGCCCAGGTACCACCGGGACTCCCAACACCGGGGAGCTGTTTTTT. This sequence encodes CASSPGTTGTPNTGELFF.

V usage is TRBV7-3 and J usage is TRBJ2-7; D gene uncertain. CDR3 length equals 11 residues. V lost 4 bases and J 3 bases, leaving 4 bases between the germline ends. CDR1 and CDR2 (germline): SGHTA, FQGTGA. The CDR3 is CASSSLYEQYF. CDR3 nucleotides: TGTGCCAGCAGCTCCCTCTACGAGCAGTACTTC.

The V and J genes are TRBV15 and TRBJ2-2; no definite D call. The CDR3 contains 13 residues. Germline CDR1 is LNHNV and CDR2 is YYDKDF (reference sequence). V lost 6 bases to trimming and J lost 6 bases, with 11 bases between them. The CDR3: CATRRPGSGELFF. In DNA, the CDR3 is TGTGCCACCAGGAGGCCTGGATCCGGGGAGCTGTTTTTT.

The chain has TRBV7-8 and TRBJ2-7; 11 positions match TRBD1. Trimming at V came to 5 bases and at J to 3 bases, leaving 9 bases not matched to a gene. CDR3 length: 16 residues. Germline V gene sequence: CDR1 SGHVS, CDR2 FQNEAQ. Here the CDR3 DNA reads TGTGCCAGCAGCGCCTTTTCCGGGACAGGGGGCTACGAGCAGTACTTC. It yields the protein CASSAFSGTGGYEQYF.

Turning to this clone: Distinct nucleotide sequences in the sample also encode this CDR3. The chain joins TRBV6-5 to TRBJ1-2; D is perhaps TRBD1 (5 bases). Germline CDR1 MNHEY, CDR2 SVGAGI. The V gene lost 0 bases and the J gene lost 2 bases, with 10 bases spanning the gap. The CDR3 spans 15 residues. CDR3 amino acids: CASSYSRGGNYGYTF. The CDR3 DNA is TGTGCCAGCAGTTACTCGCGGGGGGGAAACTATGGCTACACCTTC.

CDR3 coding DNA: TGTGCCAGCAGTTTTTTCGGGAGGCCAGGAGAGACCCAGTACTTC. Its translation is CASSFFGRPGETQYF. The rearrangement uses TRBV27 and TRBJ2-5, with TRBD2 identical over 7 bases. CDR1 and CDR2 (germline): MNHEY, SMNVEV (reference sequence). V gave up 3 bases and J gave up 4 bases; unmatched junction bases: 8. This CDR3 contains 15 residues.

The chain is built from TRBV6-5 and TRBJ2-7; D might be TRBD1 or TRBD2, each matching 6 bases. The CDR3 totals 14 residues. Trimming cost V 10 bases and J 0 bases, with 16 bases left between them. The germline V gene encodes CDR1 MNHEY and CDR2 SVGAGI. CDR3 region: CATAGGAPSYEQYF. DNA of the CDR3: TGTGCCACCGCCGGGGGCGCCCCCTCCTACGAGCAGTACTTC.

As to this clone: One junction end disagrees with the germline gene, perhaps due to a read error. The CDR3 spells CASSLEGTRSHF. The CDR3 bases are TGTGCCAGCAGCTTGGAAGGAACCAGGTCCCACTTC. The V and J genes are TRBV5-4 and TRBJ2-4; D unresolved. The V gene's germline CDR1 is SGHNT and CDR2 YYREEE (reference sequence). The CDR3 consists of 12 residues.

The J gene is TRBJ2-1, the V gene TRBV11-3; 10 nucleotides match TRBD2. The germline CDR1 and CDR2 sequences are SGHNT and YENEEA. The ends lost 6 bases at V and 6 bases at J; junction bases unmatched: 8. CDR3 length: 15 residues. The CDR3 spells CASSRTSGNPNEQFF. The CDR3 DNA reads as TGTGCCAGCAGTCGCACTAGCGGGAATCCCAATGAGCAGTTCTTC.

The chain employs TRBV14 and TRBJ2-2; 10 nucleotides align to TRBD2. The J segment lost 4 bases and the V segment lost 5 bases, leaving 10 bases of the junction unmatched. Germline V gene data show CDR1 as SGHDN and CDR2 as FVKESK. This CDR3 spans 17 amino acids. CDR3 sequence: CASSTRRSSGSTGELFF. CDR3 DNA: TGTGCCAGCAGCACCCGGCGGTCTAGCGGGAGCACCGGGGAGCTGTTTTTT.

The chain recombines TRBV5-4 with TRBJ2-7; TRBD2 matches 8 bases. Looked up from germline, CDR1 is SGHNT and CDR2 is YYREEE (reference sequence). The CDR3 covers 15 residues. V lost 4 bases, J lost 4 bases, and 10 bases stayed unmatched. DNA of the CDR3: TGTGCCAGCAGCAACTTAGAGCGGGAGCGATACGAGCAGTACTTC. The encoded protein is CASSNLERERYEQYF.

The chain couples TRBV28 to TRBJ2-3; weak D call: TRBD1 (6 bases). Germline CDR1 reads MDHEN; CDR2 reads SYDVKM. The CDR3 contains 15 residues. V was cut by 2 bases and J by 3 bases, with 12 bases left in between. As DNA, the CDR3 is TGTGCCAGCAGTTTACAGGGGTCTGGTACAGATACGCAGTATTTT. This encodes CASSLQGSGTDTQYF. The full variable domain, its missing parts supplied by reference TRBV28 and TRBJ2-3, is DVKVTQSSRYLVKRTGEKVFLECVQDMDHENMFWYRQDPGLGLRLIYFSYDVKMKEKGDIPEGYSVSREKKERFSLILESASTNQTSMYLCASSLQGSGTDTQYFGPGTRLTVL.

The chain uses TRBV7-6 and TRBJ2-2; 14 bases map to TRBD2. This CDR3 region has 16 residues. Per the germline V gene, CDR1 is SGHVS and CDR2 is FNYEAQ. J lost 5 bases, V lost 5 bases, and 4 bases had no gene match. CDR3 loop: CASSTGLAGGTGELFF. For the CDR3, the DNA is TGTGCCAGCAGCACCGGACTAGCGGGAGGAACCGGGGAGCTGTTTTTT.

The J gene is TRBJ2-2, the V gene TRBV18; the match to TRBD1 covers 7 bases. CDR1 is KGHSH, CDR2 LQKENI, per germline. The CDR3 extends over 18 amino acids. Unmatched junction bases numbered 7, after V lost 0 bases and J lost 0 bases. Here the CDR3 reads CASSPPLTGSPNTGELFF. CDR3 bases: TGTGCCAGCTCACCACCGTTGACAGGGAGCCCGAACACCGGGGAGCTGTTTTTT.

This clone was counted once. The rearrangement joins TRBV5-5 to TRBJ2-5; a possible D gene is TRBD1 (5 bases). V was cut by 4 bases and J by 5 bases, with 12 bases left in between. The CDR3 contains 13 residues. The germline V gene encodes CDR1 SGHKS and CDR2 YYEKEE (reference sequence). The CDR3 DNA sequence: TGTGCCAGCAGCCTACAGGCACCGGAGACCCAGTACTTC. Residues: CASSLQAPETQYF.